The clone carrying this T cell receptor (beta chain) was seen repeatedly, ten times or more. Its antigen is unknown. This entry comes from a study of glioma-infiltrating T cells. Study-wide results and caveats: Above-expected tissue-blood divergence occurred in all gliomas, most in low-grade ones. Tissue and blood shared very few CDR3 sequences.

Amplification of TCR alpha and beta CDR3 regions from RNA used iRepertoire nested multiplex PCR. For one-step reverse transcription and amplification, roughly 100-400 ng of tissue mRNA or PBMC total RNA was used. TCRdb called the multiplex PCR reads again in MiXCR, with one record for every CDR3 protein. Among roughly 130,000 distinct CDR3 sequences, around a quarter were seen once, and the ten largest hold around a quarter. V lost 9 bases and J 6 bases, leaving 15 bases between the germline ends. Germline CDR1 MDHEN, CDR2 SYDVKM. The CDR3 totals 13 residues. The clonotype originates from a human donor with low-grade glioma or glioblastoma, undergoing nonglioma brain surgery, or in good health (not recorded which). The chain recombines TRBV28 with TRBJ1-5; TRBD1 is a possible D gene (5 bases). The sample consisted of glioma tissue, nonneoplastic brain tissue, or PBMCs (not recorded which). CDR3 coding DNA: TGTGCCAGTAATTGGGGGAGAGGTCAGCCCCAGCATTTT. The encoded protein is CASNWGRGQPQHF. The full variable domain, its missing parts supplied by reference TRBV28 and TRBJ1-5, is DVKVTQSSRYLVKRTGEKVFLECVQDMDHENMFWYRQDPGLGLRLIYFSYDVKMKEKGDIPEGYSVSREKKERFSLILESASTNQTSMYLCASNWGRGQPQHFGDGTRLSIL.